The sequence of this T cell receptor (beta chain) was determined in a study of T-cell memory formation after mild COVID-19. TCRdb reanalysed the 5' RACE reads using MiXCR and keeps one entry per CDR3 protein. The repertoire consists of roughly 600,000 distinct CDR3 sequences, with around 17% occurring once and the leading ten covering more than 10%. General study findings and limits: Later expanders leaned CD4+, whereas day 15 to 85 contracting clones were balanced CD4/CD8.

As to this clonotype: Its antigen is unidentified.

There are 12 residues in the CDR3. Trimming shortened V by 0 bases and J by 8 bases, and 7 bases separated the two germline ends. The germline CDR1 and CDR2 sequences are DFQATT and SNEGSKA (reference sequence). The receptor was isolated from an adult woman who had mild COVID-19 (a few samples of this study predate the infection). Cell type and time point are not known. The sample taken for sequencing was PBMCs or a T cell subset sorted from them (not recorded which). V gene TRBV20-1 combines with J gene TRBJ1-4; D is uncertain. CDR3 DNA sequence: TGCAGTGCTAGAGATCTGGGGGAAAAACTGTTTTTT. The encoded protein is CSARDLGEKLFF.